Shown below are 5 T cell receptor beta chains from a single sample sequenced in a study of blood T cell repertoires in COVID-19. Assay used: immunoSEQ multiplex PCR; TCRdb lists only in-frame clones, some missing. The repertoire has 150,000 to 200,000 clones, around four fifths of them found once; the top ten carry 6.5% to 8.5%. Source material: peripheral blood. The receptors shown here come from a woman aged 40-49 years with COVID-19, enrolled during active disease.

The rearrangement uses TRBV7-9 and TRBJ2-7; the match to TRBD2 covers 11 bases. The CDR3 runs to 16 residues. CDR1 is SEHNR and CDR2 is FQNEAQ in the germline V gene (reference sequence). V shed 1 base and J 6 bases; nucleotides not matched to a gene: 8. The CDR3: CASSLGLGGLAVEQYF. CDR3 bases: TGTGCCAGCAGCTTAGGCTTGGGGGGACTAGCGGTCGAGCAGTACTTC.

The chain links TRBV5-1 to TRBJ1-1; maybe TRBD1 (5 bases). Germline CDR1 is SGHRS and CDR2 is YFSETQ. Between the trimmed V and J ends, which lost 6 bases and 1 base, there was a span of 13 bases. The length of the CDR3 is 14 residues. The CDR3 loop is CASTERGANTEAFF. For the CDR3, the DNA is TGCGCCAGCACCGAGCGTGGGGCGAACACTGAAGCTTTCTTT.

Comment on this clone: One junction end does not reproduce the germline sequence, and a read error may be involved. The gene calls are TRBV5-1 and TRBJ1-3, with a weak D call TRBD1 (6 bases). Per the germline V gene, CDR1 is SGHRS and CDR2 is YFSETQ. This CDR3 is 14 amino acids long. CDR3 sequence: CASSLGKTGLVTHF. In DNA, the CDR3 is TGCGCCAGCAGCTTGGGAAAAACAGGGCTGGTTACGCATTTT.

V and J are TRBV6-5 and TRBJ1-1; TRBD1 matches 10 bases. Germline V lookup: CDR1 MNHEY, CDR2 SVGAGI. V was clipped by 6 bases and J by 0 bases; unmatched bases: 4. The CDR3 runs to 15 residues. The CDR3 protein is CASRRDRGVNTEAFF. CDR3 sequence (DNA): TGTGCCAGCAGAAGGGACAGGGGCGTGAACACTGAAGCTTTCTTT.

The chain employs TRBV27 and TRBJ2-3; 7 positions match TRBD2. The CDR3 runs 13 residues. Germline assignment: CDR1 MNHEY and CDR2 SMNVEV (reference sequence). Trimming removed 7 bases from V and 3 bases from J; junction bases left unmatched: 4. In DNA, the CDR3 is TGTGCCAGCACCGGACTAGTAACAGATACGCAGTATTTT. As protein: CASTGLVTDTQYF.